This TCR beta chain is drawn from a study of shared clonotypes between healthy human individuals. Looking at the study overall: CD4 naive and CD4 memory each took three plates per donor, while CD8 naive took two and CD8 memory one.

Comment on this clone: The antigen is not known.

Overall study results and limits: Sequencing depth was expected to affect clonotype sharing among donors.

Clones were sequenced by immunoSEQ multiplex PCR, and TCRdb holds only the in-frame ones, with some missing. The top ten clones hold 0.1% to 0.15% of a sample with about 2 million clones, 95% of them seen once. This sequence originates from a man aged 18 to 35 in good health. The sample taken for sequencing was naive CD4+ T cells sorted from blood. Regarding subset: CD45RA+ positively selected.

Written as DNA, the CDR3 is TGTGCCAGCGAGACTCGGGGTTCCTACGAGCAGTACTTC. Its protein product is CASETRGSYEQYF. This chain connects TRBV7-9 to TRBJ2-7; D is perhaps TRBD2 (5 bases). V shed 8 bases and J shed 1 base, with 12 bases lying between them. This CDR3 comprises 13 residues. Germline V gives CDR1 SEHNR, CDR2 FQNEAQ (reference sequence).